This T cell receptor (beta chain) derives from a study of monozygotic twins with inflammatory bowel disease. Every TCR library consumed about 3,800 ng of total RNA. TCRdb re-called the 5' RACE reads; one entry per CDR3 protein, DNA not given. The sample table includes 350,000 to 550,000 distinct CDR3 sequences. This CDR3 has 14 amino acids. From germline, CDR1 is SGHVS and CDR2 FQNEAQ. This clonotype was obtained from a human donor with ulcerative colitis or Crohn's disease, or a healthy co-twin of an affected twin (not recorded which). The sequencing sample was made of blood. The J gene is TRBJ2-7, the V gene TRBV7-8; TCRdb outputs TRBD2, but without DNA this stays unchecked. CDR3 residues: CASSLVAGVGEQYF.